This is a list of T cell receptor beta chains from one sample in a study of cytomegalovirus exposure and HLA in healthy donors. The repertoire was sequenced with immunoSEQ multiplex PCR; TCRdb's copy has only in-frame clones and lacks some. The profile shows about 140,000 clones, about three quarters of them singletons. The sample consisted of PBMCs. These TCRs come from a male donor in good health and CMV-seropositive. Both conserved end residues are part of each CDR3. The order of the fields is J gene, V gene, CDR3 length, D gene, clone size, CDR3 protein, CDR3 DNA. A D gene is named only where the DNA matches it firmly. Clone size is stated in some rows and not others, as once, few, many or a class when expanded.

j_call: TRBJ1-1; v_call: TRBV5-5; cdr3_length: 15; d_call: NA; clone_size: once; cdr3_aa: CASSLQLLMNTEAFF; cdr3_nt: TGTGCCAGCAGCTTACAACTACTAATGAACACTGAAGCTTTCTTT
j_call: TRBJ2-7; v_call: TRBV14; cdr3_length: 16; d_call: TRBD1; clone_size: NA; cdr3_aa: CASSPPGTGLSYEQYF; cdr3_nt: TGTGCCAGCAGCCCTCCGGGGACAGGGCTTTCCTACGAGCAGTACTTC
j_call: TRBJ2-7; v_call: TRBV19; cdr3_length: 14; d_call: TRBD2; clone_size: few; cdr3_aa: CASSPLAEVGEQYF; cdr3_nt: TGTGCCAGTAGCCCACTAGCGGAGGTGGGCGAGCAGTACTTC
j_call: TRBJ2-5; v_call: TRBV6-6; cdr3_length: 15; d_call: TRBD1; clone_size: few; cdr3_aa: CASSYSDRGSETQYF; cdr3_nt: TGTGCCAGCAGTTACTCAGACAGGGGGTCAGAGACCCAGTACTTC
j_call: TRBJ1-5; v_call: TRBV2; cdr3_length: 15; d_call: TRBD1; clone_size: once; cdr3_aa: CASSEGRGQVQPQHF; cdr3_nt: TGTGCCAGCAGTGAAGGCAGGGGGCAGGTTCAGCCCCAGCATTTT
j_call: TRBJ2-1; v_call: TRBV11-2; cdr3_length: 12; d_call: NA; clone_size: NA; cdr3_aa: CASSFGSAEQFF; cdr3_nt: TGTGCCAGCAGCTTTGGTAGCGCTGAGCAGTTCTTC
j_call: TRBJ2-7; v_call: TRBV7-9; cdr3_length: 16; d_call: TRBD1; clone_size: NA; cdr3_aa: CASSSRDGTGNHEQYF; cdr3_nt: TGTGCCAGCAGCTCCCGGGATGGGACAGGGAACCACGAGCAGTACTTC
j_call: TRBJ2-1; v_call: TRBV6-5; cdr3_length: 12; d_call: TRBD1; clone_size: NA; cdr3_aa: CASSPAGTGQFF; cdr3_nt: TGTGCCAGCAGTCCGGCGGGGACAGGCCAGTTCTTC
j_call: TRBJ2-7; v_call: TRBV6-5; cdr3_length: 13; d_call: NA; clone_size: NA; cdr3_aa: CASSYNRDHEQYF; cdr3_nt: TGTGCCAGCAGTTACAACAGGGACCACGAGCAGTACTTC
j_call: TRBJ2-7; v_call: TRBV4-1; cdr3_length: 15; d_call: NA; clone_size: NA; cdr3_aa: CASSQAPVPSYEQYF; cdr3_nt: TGCGCCAGCAGCCAAGCGCCGGTTCCAAGCTACGAGCAGTACTTC
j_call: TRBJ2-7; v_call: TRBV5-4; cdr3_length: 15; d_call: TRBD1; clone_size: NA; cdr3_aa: CASSLFATGSSEQYF; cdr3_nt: TGTGCCAGCAGCTTGTTTGCGACAGGGAGCTCCGAGCAGTACTTC
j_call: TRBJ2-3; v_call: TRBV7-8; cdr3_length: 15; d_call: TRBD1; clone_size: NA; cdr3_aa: CASSLDRGHSDTQYF; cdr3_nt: TGTGCCAGCAGCTTAGACAGGGGGCATTCAGATACGCAGTATTTT
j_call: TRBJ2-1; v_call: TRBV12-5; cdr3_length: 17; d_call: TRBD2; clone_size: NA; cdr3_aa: CASGMDYTSGVYNEQFF; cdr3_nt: TGTGCTAGTGGTATGGACTATACTAGCGGGGTATACAATGAGCAGTTCTTC
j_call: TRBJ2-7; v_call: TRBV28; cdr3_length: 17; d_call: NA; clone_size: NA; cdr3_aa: CASTLMSAGPAVIEQYF; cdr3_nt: TGTGCCAGCACCCTTATGAGCGCAGGGCCGGCGGTTATCGAGCAGTACTTT
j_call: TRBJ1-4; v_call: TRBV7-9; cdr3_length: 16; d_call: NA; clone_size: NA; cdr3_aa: CASSSPAGGTNEKLFF; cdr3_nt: TGTGCCAGCAGCTCGCCGGCCGGGGGGACTAATGAAAAACTGTTTTTT
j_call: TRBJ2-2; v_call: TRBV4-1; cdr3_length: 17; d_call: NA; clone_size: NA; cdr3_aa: CASSQDEAQGGTGELFF; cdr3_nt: TGCGCCAGCAGCCAAGATGAGGCCCAGGGCGGCACCGGGGAGCTGTTTTTT
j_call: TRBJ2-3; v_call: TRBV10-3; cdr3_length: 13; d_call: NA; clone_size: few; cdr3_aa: CAITAAGTDTQYF; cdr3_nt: TGTGCCATCACTGCGGCAGGCACAGATACGCAGTATTTT
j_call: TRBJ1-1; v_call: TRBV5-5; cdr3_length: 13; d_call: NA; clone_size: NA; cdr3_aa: CASTSWAGAEAFF; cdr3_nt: TGTGCCAGCACCTCATGGGCGGGCGCTGAAGCTTTCTTT
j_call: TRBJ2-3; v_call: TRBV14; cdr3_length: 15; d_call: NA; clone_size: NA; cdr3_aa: CASSQLGSLTDTQYF; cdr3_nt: TGTGCCAGCAGCCAATTGGGCAGTTTAACAGATACGCAGTATTTT
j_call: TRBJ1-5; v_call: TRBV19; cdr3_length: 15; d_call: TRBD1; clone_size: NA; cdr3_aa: CASSIGSRGRQPQHF; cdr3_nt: TGTGCCAGTAGTATAGGAAGCAGGGGGCGTCAGCCCCAGCATTTT
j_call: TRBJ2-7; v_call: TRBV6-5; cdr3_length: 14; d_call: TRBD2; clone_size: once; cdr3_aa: CASSHLAGGDEQYF; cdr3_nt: TGTGCCAGCAGTCACTTAGCGGGAGGGGACGAGCAGTACTTC
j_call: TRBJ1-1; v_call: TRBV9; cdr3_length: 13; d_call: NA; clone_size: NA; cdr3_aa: CASSVDGGTDSSF; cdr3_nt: TGTGCCAGCAGCGTAGACGGGGGGACCGATTCCTCCTTT
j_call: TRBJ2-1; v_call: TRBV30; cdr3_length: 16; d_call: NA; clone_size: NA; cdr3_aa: CAWRVRTDRRPDEQFF; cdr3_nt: TGTGCCTGGAGGGTCAGGACAGACCGGCGGCCTGATGAGCAGTTCTTC
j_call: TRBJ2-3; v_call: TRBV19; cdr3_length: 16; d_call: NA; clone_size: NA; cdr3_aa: CATSRRETPSTDTQYF; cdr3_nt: TGTGCCACCTCCCGCCGGGAGACTCCGTCGACAGATACGCAGTATTTT
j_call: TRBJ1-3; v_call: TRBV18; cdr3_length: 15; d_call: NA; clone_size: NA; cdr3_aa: CASSPNGGTGNTIYF; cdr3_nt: TGTGCCAGCTCACCAAACGGAGGGACTGGAAACACCATATATTTT
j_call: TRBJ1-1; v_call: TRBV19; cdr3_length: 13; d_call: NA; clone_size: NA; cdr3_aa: CASSISGITEAFF; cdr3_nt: TGTGCCAGTAGTATCTCGGGTATCACTGAAGCTTTCTTT
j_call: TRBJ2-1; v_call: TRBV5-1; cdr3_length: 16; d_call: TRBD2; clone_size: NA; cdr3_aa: CASSSQGLAGYNEQFF; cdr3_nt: TGCGCCAGCAGCTCACAGGGACTAGCGGGTTACAATGAGCAGTTCTTC
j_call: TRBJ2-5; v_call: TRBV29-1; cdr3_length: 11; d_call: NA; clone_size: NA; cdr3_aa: CSVERKETQYF; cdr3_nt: TGCAGCGTTGAGAGAAAAGAGACCCAGTACTTC
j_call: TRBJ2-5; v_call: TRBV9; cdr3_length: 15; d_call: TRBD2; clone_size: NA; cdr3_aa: CASTLAGGPRETQYF; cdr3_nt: TGTGCCAGCACCTTAGCGGGGGGGCCTCGGGAGACCCAGTACTTC
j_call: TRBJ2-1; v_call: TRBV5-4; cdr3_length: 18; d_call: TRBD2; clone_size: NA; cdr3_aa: CASSLFNGGAGSYNEQFF; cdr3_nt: TGTGCCAGCAGCTTGTTTAACGGGGGGGCCGGATCTTACAATGAGCAGTTCTTC
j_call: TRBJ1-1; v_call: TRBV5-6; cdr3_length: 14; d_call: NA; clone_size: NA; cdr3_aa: CASSNPGLNTEAFF; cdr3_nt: TGTGCCAGCAGCAATCCGGGGTTGAACACTGAAGCTTTCTTT
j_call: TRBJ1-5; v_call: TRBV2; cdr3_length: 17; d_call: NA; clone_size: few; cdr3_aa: CASSFTGDTYSNQPQHF; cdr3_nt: TGTGCCAGCAGTTTTACGGGAGACACTTATAGCAATCAGCCCCAGCATTTT
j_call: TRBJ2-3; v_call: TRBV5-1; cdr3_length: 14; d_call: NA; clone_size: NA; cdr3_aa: CASRTQTSTDTQYF; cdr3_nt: TGCGCCAGCAGGACACAAACTAGCACAGATACGCAGTATTTT
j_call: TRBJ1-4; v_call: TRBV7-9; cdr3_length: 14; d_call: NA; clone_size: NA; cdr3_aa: CASSLSQGNEKLFF; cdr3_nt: TGTGCCAGCAGCTTATCACAGGGAAATGAAAAACTGTTTTTT
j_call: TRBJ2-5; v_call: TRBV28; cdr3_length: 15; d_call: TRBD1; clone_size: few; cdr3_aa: CASRRTGGAGKTQYF; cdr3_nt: TGTGCCAGCAGGAGGACAGGGGGCGCCGGAAAGACCCAGTACTTC
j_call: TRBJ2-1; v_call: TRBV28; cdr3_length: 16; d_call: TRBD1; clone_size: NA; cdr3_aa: CASSLLAGTGYNEQFF; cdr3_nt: TGTGCCAGCAGTTTATTAGCCGGGACAGGGTACAATGAGCAGTTCTTC
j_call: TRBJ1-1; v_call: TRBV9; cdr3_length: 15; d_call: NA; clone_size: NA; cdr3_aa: CASSVGQALNTEAFF; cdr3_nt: TGTGCCAGCAGCGTAGGTCAGGCTCTGAACACTGAAGCTTTCTTT
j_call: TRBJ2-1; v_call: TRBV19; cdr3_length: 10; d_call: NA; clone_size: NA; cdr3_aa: CASSQGAQFF; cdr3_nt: TGTGCCAGTAGCCAGGGCGCACAGTTCTTC
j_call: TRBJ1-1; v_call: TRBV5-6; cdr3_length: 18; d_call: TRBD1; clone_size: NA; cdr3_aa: CASSLSRTGDFMNTEAFF; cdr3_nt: TGTGCCAGCAGCTTGTCCAGGACAGGGGATTTCATGAACACTGAAGCTTTCTTT
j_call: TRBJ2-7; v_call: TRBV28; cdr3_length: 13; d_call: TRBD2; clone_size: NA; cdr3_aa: CAAGTSGSYEQYF; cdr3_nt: TGTGCCGCCGGGACTAGCGGGAGCTACGAGCAGTACTTC
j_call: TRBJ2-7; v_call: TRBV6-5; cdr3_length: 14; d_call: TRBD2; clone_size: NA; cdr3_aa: CASSYSAGTLEQYF; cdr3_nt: TGTGCCAGCAGTTACTCAGCGGGAACGCTCGAGCAGTACTTC
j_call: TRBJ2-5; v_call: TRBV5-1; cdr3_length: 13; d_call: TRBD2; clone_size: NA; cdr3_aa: CASSLESGRDQYF; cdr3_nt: TGCGCCAGCAGCTTGGAATCCGGGAGGGACCAGTACTTC
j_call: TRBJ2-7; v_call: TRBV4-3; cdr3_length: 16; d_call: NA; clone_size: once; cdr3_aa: CASSQDRLGSSYEQYF; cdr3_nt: TGCGCCAGCAGCCAAGATAGGCTGGGGAGCTCCTACGAGCAGTACTTC
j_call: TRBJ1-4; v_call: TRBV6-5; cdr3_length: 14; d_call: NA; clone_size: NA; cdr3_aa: CASSKKGFGEKLFF; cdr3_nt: TGTGCCAGCAGTAAAAAGGGGTTCGGTGAAAAACTGTTTTTT
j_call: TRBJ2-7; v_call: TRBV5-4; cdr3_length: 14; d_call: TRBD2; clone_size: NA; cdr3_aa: CASSRGDLNYEQYF; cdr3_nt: TGTGCCAGCAGCCGGGGGGACTTAAACTACGAGCAGTACTTC
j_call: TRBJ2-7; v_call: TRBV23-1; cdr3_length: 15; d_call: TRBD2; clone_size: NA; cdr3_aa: CASSHPVAGTYEQYF; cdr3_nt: TGCGCCAGCAGCCACCCTGTAGCGGGAACCTACGAGCAGTACTTC
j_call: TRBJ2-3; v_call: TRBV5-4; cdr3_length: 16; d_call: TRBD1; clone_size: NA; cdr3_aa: CASSSRDRVTRDTQYF; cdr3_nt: TGTGCCAGCAGCAGCCGGGACAGGGTAACTCGGGATACGCAGTATTTT
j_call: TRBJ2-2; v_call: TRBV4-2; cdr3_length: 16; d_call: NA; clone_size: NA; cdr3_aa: CASSQGGGANTGELFF; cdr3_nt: TGTGCCAGCAGCCAAGGAGGCGGGGCAAACACCGGGGAGCTGTTTTTT
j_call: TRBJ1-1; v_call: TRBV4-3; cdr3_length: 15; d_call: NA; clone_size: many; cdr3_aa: CASSQSGGSDTEAFF; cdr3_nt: TGCGCCAGCAGCCAAAGCGGAGGATCGGACACTGAAGCTTTCTTT
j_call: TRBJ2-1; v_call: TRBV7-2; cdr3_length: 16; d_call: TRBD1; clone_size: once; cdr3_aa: CASSFTGGIGIREQFF; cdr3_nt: TGTGCCAGCAGCTTCACAGGGGGGATCGGAATAAGGGAGCAGTTCTTC
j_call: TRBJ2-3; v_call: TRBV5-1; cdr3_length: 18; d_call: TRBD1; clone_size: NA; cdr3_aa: CASSFQGQGAFGTDTQYF; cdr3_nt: TGCGCCAGCAGCTTCCAAGGACAGGGGGCTTTTGGCACAGATACGCAGTATTTT
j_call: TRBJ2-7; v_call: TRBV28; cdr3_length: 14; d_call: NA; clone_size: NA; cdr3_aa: CASSLRHLWSEQYF; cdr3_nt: TGTGCCAGCAGTTTACGGCACTTATGGAGCGAGCAGTACTTC
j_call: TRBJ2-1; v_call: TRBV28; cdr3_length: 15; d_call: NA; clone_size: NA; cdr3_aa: CASSLGSDSYNEQFF; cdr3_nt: TGTGCCAGCAGTTTAGGGAGTGACTCCTACAATGAGCAGTTCTTC
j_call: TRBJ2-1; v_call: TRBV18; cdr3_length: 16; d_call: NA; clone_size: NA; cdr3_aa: CASSPPAGQPYNEQFF; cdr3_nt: TGTGCCAGCTCACCGCCAGCGGGCCAACCCTACAATGAGCAGTTCTTC
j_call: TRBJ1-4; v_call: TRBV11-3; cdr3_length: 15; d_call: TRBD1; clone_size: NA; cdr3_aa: CASSSGQGEGEKLFF; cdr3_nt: TGTGCCAGCAGCTCAGGACAGGGGGAGGGTGAAAAACTGTTTTTT